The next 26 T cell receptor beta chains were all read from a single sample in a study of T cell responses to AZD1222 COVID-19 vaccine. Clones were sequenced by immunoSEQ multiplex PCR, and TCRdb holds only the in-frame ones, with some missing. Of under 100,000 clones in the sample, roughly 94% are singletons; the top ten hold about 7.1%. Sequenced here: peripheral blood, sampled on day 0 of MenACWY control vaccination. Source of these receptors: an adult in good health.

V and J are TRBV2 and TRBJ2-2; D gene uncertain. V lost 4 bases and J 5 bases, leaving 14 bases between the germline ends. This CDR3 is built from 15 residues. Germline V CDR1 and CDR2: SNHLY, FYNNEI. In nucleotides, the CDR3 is TGTGCCAGCAGTGGGCGAGCAGCCGCTACCGGGGAGCTGTTTTTT. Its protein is CASSGRAAATGELFF.

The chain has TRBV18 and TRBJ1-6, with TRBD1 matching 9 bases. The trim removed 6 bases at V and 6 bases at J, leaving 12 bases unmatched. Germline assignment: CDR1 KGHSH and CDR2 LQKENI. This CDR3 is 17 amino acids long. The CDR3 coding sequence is TGTGCCAGCTCGGCCAACGAAGCGGGACAGGGTAATTCACCCCTCCACTTT. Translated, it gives CASSANEAGQGNSPLHF. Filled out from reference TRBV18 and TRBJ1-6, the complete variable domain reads NAGVMQNPRHLVRRRGQEARLRCSPMKGHSHVYWYRQLPEEGLKFMVYLQKENIIDESGMPKERFSAEFPKEGPSILRIQQVVRGDSAAYFCASSANEAGQGNSPLHFGNGTRLTVT.

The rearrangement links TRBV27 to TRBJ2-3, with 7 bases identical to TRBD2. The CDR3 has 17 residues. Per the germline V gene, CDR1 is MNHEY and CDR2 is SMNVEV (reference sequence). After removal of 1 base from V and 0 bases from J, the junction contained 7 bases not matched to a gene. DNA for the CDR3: TGTGCCAGCAGTTTATATGGCCTAGCGGAAAGCACAGATACGCAGTATTTT. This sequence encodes CASSLYGLAESTDTQYF.

The CDR3 is CASSPQGGLNNEQFF. DNA for the CDR3: TGTGCCAGCAGCCCGCAGGGGGGCCTTAACAATGAGCAGTTCTTC. This chain links TRBV7-3 with TRBJ2-1; the D gene is possibly TRBD1 (7 bases). The ends were cut back, 5 bases at V and 5 bases at J, with 16 bases in the middle. Germline assignment: CDR1 SGHTA and CDR2 FQGTGA. CDR3 length: 15 amino acids.

The CDR3 bases are TGCGCCAGCAGCTTGTTGGCAGACGAACGGAACACTGAAGCTTTCTTT. Its translation is CASSLLADERNTEAFF. This chain connects TRBV5-1 to TRBJ1-1; D not certain. Germline values: CDR1 SGHRS, CDR2 YFSETQ. The CDR3 is 16 residues long. V lost 1 base and J lost 1, with 14 bases in between.

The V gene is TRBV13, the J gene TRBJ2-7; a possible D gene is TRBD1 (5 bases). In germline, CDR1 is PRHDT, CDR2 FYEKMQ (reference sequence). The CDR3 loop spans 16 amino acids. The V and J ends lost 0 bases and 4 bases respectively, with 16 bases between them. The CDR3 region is CASSLGPRGIGYEQYF. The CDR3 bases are TGTGCCAGCAGCTTAGGCCCTAGGGGAATTGGGTACGAGCAGTACTTC.

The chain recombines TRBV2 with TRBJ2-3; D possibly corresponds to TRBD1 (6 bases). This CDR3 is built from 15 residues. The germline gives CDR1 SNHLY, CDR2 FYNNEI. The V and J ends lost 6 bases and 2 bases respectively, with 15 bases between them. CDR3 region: CASRARDTNTDTQYF. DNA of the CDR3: TGTGCCAGCAGAGCCCGGGACACGAACACAGATACGCAGTATTTT.

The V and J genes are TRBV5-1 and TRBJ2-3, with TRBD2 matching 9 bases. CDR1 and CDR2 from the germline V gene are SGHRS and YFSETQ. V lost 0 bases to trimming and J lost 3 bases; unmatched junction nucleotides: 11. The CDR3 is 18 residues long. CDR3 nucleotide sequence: TGCGCCAGCAGCTTGGGGTTGTTGACTAGCGGTGGGACAGATACGCAGTATTTT. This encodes CASSLGLLTSGGTDTQYF.

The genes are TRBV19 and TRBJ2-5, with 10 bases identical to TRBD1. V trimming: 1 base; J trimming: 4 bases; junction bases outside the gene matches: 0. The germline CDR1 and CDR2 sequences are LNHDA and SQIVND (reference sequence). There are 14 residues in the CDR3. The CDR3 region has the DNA TGTGCCAGTAGTATAGGGACAGGGGGAGAGACCCAGTACTTC. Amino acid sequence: CASSIGTGGETQYF.

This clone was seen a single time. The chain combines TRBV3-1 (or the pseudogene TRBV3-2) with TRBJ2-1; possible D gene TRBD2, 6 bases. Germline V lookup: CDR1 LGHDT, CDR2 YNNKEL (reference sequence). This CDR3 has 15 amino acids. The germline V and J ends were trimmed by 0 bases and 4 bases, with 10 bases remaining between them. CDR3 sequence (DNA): TGTGCCAGCAGCCAAGAACGGGGGAGTTACAATGAGCAGTTCTTC. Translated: CASSQERGSYNEQFF.

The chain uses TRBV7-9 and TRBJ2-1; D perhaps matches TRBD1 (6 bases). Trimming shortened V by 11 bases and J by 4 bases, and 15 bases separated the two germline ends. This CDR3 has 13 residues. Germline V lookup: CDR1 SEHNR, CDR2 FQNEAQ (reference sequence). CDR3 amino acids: CAWARGEYNEQFF. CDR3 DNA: TGTGCCTGGGCCAGGGGAGAATACAATGAGCAGTTCTTC.

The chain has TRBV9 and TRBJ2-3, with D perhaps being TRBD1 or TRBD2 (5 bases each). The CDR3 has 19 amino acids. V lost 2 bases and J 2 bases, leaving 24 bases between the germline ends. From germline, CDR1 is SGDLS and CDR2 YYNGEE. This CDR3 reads CASSVTSSGAWRATDTQYF. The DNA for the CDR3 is TGTGCCAGCAGCGTTACCTCGAGTGGGGCTTGGCGGGCCACAGATACGCAGTATTTT.

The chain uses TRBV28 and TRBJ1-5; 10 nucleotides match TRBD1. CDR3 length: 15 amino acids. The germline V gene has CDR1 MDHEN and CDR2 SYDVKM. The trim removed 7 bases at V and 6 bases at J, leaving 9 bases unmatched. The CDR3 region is CASKGTGEVIQPQHF. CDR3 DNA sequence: TGTGCCAGCAAGGGGACAGGGGAGGTTATTCAGCCCCAGCATTTT.

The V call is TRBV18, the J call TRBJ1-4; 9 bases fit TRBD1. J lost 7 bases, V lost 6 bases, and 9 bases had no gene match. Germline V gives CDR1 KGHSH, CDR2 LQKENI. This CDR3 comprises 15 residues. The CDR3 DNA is TGTGCCAGCTCGGCCCCGGGACAGGGTGGTGAAAAACTGTTTTTT. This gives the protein CASSAPGQGGEKLFF.

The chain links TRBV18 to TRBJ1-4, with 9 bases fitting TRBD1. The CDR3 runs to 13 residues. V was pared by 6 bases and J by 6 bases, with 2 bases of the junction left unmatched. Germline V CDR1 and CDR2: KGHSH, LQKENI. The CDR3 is CASSRTGDEKLFF. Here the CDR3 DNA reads TGTGCCAGCTCCCGGACAGGGGATGAAAAACTGTTTTTT.

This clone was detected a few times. The CDR3 nucleotides are TGTGCCAGCAGTGAAGACAGCGGGAGCTCCTACGAGCAGTACTTC. Protein sequence: CASSEDSGSSYEQYF. V gene TRBV6-1 combines with J gene TRBJ2-7, with 8 bases lining up with TRBD2. V shed 1 base, J shed 0 bases, and the junction held 2 bases outside the gene matches. Per the germline V gene, CDR1 is MNHNS and CDR2 is SASEGT. This CDR3 has 15 amino acids.

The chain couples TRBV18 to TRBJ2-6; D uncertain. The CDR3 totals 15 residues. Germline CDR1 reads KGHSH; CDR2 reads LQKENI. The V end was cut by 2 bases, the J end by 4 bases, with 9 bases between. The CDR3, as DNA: TGTGCCAGCTCACCATCCTTGCTCGGGGCCAACGTCCTGACTTTC. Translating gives CASSPSLLGANVLTF.

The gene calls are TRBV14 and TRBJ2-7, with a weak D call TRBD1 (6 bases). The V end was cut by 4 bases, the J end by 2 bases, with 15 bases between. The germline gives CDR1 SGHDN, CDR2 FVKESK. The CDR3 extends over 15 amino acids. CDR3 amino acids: CASSLLDSRAYEQYF. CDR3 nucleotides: TGTGCCAGCAGCCTCCTGGACAGCAGAGCCTACGAGCAGTACTTC.

In nucleotides, the CDR3 is TGTGCCAGCAGCCTTACAAATTCACCCCTCCACTTT. Amino acid sequence: CASSLTNSPLHF. The chain uses TRBV7-2 and TRBJ1-6; D remains ambiguous. This CDR3 is built from 12 residues. V was cut by 5 bases and J by 7 bases, with 6 bases left in between. The germline V gene has CDR1 SGHTA and CDR2 FQGNSA.

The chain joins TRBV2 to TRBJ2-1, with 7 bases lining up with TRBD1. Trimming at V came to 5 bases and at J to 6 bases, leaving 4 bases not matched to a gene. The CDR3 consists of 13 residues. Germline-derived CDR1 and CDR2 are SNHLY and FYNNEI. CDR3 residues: CASSTQGSNEQFF. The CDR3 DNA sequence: TGTGCCAGCAGTACACAGGGGTCCAATGAGCAGTTCTTC.

Written as DNA, the CDR3 is TGTGCCAGCAGCAAACGGGGAGACAGGGGAGACTACAATGAGCAGTTCTTC. This sequence encodes CASSKRGDRGDYNEQFF. The chain employs TRBV21-1 and TRBJ2-1; TRBD1, the table's D call, lacks a check against the DNA. TRBV21-1 is a listed pseudogene. CDR3 length equals 17 residues.

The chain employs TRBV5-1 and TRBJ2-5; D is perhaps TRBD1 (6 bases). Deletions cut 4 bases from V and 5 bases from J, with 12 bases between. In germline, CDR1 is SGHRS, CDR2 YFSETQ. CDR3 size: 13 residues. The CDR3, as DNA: TGCGCCAGCAGCGAGGACAGTTTTGAGACCCAGTACTTC. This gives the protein CASSEDSFETQYF.

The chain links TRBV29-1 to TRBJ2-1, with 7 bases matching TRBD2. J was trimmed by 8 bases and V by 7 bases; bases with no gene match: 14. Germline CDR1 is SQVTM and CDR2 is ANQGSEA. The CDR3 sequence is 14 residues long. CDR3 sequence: CSAGVRPAGDEQFF. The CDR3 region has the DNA TGCAGCGCTGGAGTTCGCCCCGCGGGGGATGAGCAGTTCTTC.

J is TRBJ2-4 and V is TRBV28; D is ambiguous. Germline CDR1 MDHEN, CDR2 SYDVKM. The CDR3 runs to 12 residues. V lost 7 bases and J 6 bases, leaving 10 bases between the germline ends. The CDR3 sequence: CASTDQRNIQYF. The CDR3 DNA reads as TGTGCCAGCACCGACCAGAGAAACATTCAGTACTTC. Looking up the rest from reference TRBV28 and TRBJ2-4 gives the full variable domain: DVKVTQSSRYLVKRTGEKVFLECVQDMDHENMFWYRQDPGLGLRLIYFSYDVKMKEKGDIPEGYSVSREKKERFSLILESASTNQTSMYLCASTDQRNIQYFGAGTRLSVL.

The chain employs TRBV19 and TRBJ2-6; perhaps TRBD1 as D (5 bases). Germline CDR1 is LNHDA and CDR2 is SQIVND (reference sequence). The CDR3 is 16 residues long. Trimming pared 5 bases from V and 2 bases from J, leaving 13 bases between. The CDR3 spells CASSPRQGTGANVLTF. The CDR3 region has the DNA TGTGCCAGTAGTCCTCGTCAGGGAACTGGGGCCAACGTCCTGACTTTC.

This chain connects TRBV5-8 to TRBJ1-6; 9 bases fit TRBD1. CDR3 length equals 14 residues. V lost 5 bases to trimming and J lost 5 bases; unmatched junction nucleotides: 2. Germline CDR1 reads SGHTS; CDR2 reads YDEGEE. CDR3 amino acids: CASRQGAHNSPLHF. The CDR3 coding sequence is TGTGCCAGCAGACAGGGGGCCCATAATTCACCCCTCCACTTT.